This T cell receptor beta chain is drawn from a study of blood T cells in healthy people across ages. A second about 6 to 12 cycle PCR used barcoded and J-beta primers. Each CDR3 protein is one row after TCRdb ran MiXCR on the 5' RACE reads. The table has about 1,000,000 distinct CDR3 sequences, 40% to 45% seen once. Trimming took 5 bases from V and 2 from J; bases not matched to a gene: 5. In germline, CDR1 is MNHEY, CDR2 SMNVEV (reference sequence). This CDR3 contains 14 residues. The sequence was collected from a woman in her sixties or seventies in good health. The sequenced sample consisted of blood. This rearrangement joins TRBV27 to TRBJ2-5, with 7 nucleotides matching TRBD1. The CDR3 loop is CASSDPGQQETQYF. Written as DNA, the CDR3 is TGTGCCAGCAGTGACCCGGGACAGCAAGAGACCCAGTACTTC.